These T cell receptor beta chains were read from a single sample in a study of CD8 T cells in ankylosing spondylitis. TCRdb redid the calling of the 5' RACE reads with MiXCR, one entry per CDR3 protein. The repertoire has just under 550,000 distinct CDR3 sequences, about an eighth of them found once; the top ten carry under 7.5%. Sequenced: blood, either unsorted or a sorted T cell fraction (not recorded which). These receptors were obtained from a male donor with ankylosing spondylitis. Both conserved end residues are part of each CDR3. A D gene is named only where the DNA matches it firmly. The size entry is marked missing in some rows and otherwise reads once, few, many or a size class.

clone size | J gene | CDR3 length | V gene | D gene | CDR3 DNA | CDR3 protein
many | TRBJ2-1 | 12 | TRBV12-3/TRBV12-4 | NA | TGTGCCAGCAGTTTAGGCTCGTATGAGCAGTTCTTC | CASSLGSYEQFF
few | TRBJ1-2 | 14 | TRBV20-1 | TRBD1 | TGCAGTGCTAGGCGGACAGGGGATAACTATGGCTACACCTTC | CSARRTGDNYGYTF
NA | TRBJ2-1 | 14 | TRBV3-1 | NA | TGTGCCAGCAATCAAGTCGCCTCCTACAATGAGCAGTTCTTC | CASNQVASYNEQFF
NA | TRBJ1-6 | 17 | TRBV15 | TRBD1 | TGTGCCACCAGCAGCCGGGACAGGGGGCCGGAGAATTCACCCCTCCACTTT | CATSSRDRGPENSPLHF
few | TRBJ1-2 | 12 | TRBV29-1 | NA | TGCAGCGGTGTAGGGGTGGGCCAAGGCTACACCTTC | CSGVGVGQGYTF
many | TRBJ1-2 | 14 | TRBV5-1 | NA | TGCGCCAGCAGCTTGAGTACAGCTAACTATGGCTACACCTTC | CASSLSTANYGYTF
few | TRBJ1-6 | 17 | TRBV5-6 | TRBD1 | TGTGCCAGCAGCTTGGGCGACAGGGTGGAATATAATTCACCCCTCCACTTT | CASSLGDRVEYNSPLHF
few | TRBJ2-7 | 12 | TRBV29-1 | NA | TGCAGCATACGGGGGCTTTCCTACGAGCAGTACTTC | CSIRGLSYEQYF
few | TRBJ2-5 | 13 | TRBV29-1 | NA | TGCAGCGTTCTACAGGGGAGGGGGGAGACCCAGTACTTC | CSVLQGRGETQYF
many | TRBJ2-1 | 15 | TRBV3-1 | TRBD2 | TGTGCCAGCAGCCCGCTAGCGGGAACCCACAATGAGCAGTTCTTC | CASSPLAGTHNEQFF
NA | TRBJ2-1 | 16 | TRBV7-9 | NA | TGTGCCAGCAGCTTAATCGGGACGGAACACTACAATGAGCAGTTCTTC | CASSLIGTEHYNEQFF
many | TRBJ2-1 | 16 | TRBV7-2 | TRBD2 | TGTGCCAGCAGCTGGGGACTAGCGGGAGTGGGCAATGAGCAGTTCTTC | CASSWGLAGVGNEQFF
many | TRBJ2-3 | 13 | TRBV20-1 | NA | TGCAGTGCTAGTCAAGGAGGGAGGGATACGCAGTATTTT | CSASQGGRDTQYF
few | TRBJ2-1 | 14 | TRBV2 | NA | TGTGCCAGCAGTGAACGGGAGTCTTCAAATGAGCAGTTCTTC | CASSERESSNEQFF
few | TRBJ2-1 | 14 | TRBV6-1 | NA | TGTGCCAGCACTGACCCTAGCTCCTACAATGAGCAGTTCTTC | CASTDPSSYNEQFF
NA | TRBJ1-1 | 14 | TRBV19 | NA | TGTGCCAGTAGTATCACCCCAGGGGATGCTGAAGCTTTCTTT | CASSITPGDAEAFF
NA | TRBJ1-1 | 15 | TRBV4-1 | NA | TGCGCCAGCAGCCACGCGGACAGCTTGAACACTGAAGCTTTCTTT | CASSHADSLNTEAFF
many | TRBJ2-3 | 16 | TRBV12-3/TRBV12-4 | TRBD2 | TGTGCCAGCAGTCCCCGGGGAAGCGGGGGCACAGATACGCAGTATTTT | CASSPRGSGGTDTQYF
few | TRBJ2-3 | 15 | TRBV5-1 | NA | TGCGCCAGCAGCTTCTCCGGGGCGGTGAAAGATACGCAGTATTTT | CASSFSGAVKDTQYF
few | TRBJ2-1 | 15 | TRBV2 | TRBD2 | TGTGCCAGCAGGGAGGGACTAGCGGGAGTACATGAGCAGTTCTTC | CASREGLAGVHEQFF
many | TRBJ1-5 | 15 | TRBV12-3/TRBV12-4 | TRBD1 | TGTGCCAGCAGGCCCTCAGACAGGGGCAATCAGCCCCAGCATTTT | CASRPSDRGNQPQHF
NA | TRBJ2-4 | 17 | TRBV3-1 | NA | TGTGCCAGCAGCCAAGATGAAAGATTCTTTGGCAAAAACATTCAGTACTTC | CASSQDERFFGKNIQYF
few | TRBJ2-7 | 14 | TRBV5-1 | TRBD1 | TGCGCCAGCAGCAGGACAGGGGAAAGTTACGAGCAGTACTTC | CASSRTGESYEQYF
few | TRBJ2-1 | 17 | TRBV20-1 | TRBD2 | TGCAGTGCTAGACCCCCCCCGGGCCAGCGGGAGTGGGATGAGCAGTTCTTC | CSARPPPGQREWDEQFF
NA | TRBJ2-1 | 21 | TRBV3-1 | TRBD2 | TGTGCCAGCAGCCAAGAACGGGTCGGACTAGCGGTCCTGAGCTCCTACAATGAGCAGTTCTTC | CASSQERVGLAVLSSYNEQFF
few | TRBJ2-7 | 14 | TRBV5-1 | NA | TGCGCCAGCAGCTTGAACAGAGCAACCTACGAGCAGTACTTC | CASSLNRATYEQYF
NA | TRBJ2-1 | 18 | TRBV11-2 | TRBD2 | TGTGCCAGCAGCCAATACCCATCAGCGGGGGCATCCTACAATGAGCAGTTCTTC | CASSQYPSAGASYNEQFF
few | TRBJ2-1 | 14 | TRBV7-9 | NA | TGTGCCAGCAGCTTAGAGAACCCCTACAATGAGCAGTTCTTC | CASSLENPYNEQFF
few | TRBJ2-1 | 12 | TRBV7-2 | NA | TGTGCCAGCAGCCCTGTGTGGGGTGAGCAGTTCTTC | CASSPVWGEQFF
NA | TRBJ2-1 | 15 | TRBV10-1 | TRBD2 | TGCGCCGGACCGAGCGGGACTGTAAAATACAATGAGCAGTTCTTC | CAGPSGTVKYNEQFF
NA | TRBJ1-1 | 15 | TRBV7-9 | NA | TGTGCCAGCAGCCTAAGTGGGCTCAGGGTCACTGAAGCTTTCTTT | CASSLSGLRVTEAFF
NA | TRBJ2-7 | 13 | TRBV12-3/TRBV12-4 | TRBD1 | TGTGCCTCAGGGGGAACGAGAAAGGGCGAGCAGCACTTC | CASGGTRKGEQHF
few | TRBJ2-3 | 18 | TRBV4-2 | NA | TGTGCCAGCAGCCAAGTGAGGGTTTCTAGCGTGAGTCCAGATACGCAGTATTTT | CASSQVRVSSVSPDTQYF
NA | TRBJ2-3 | 14 | TRBV12-3/TRBV12-4 | NA | TGTGCCAGCAGATCCTCCGGGTCCACAGATACGCAGTATTTT | CASRSSGSTDTQYF
many | TRBJ2-5 | 14 | TRBV24-1 | NA | TGTGCCACCAGTGAATCCAACGGCCAAGAGACCCAGTACTTC | CATSESNGQETQYF
NA | TRBJ2-7 | 19 | TRBV7-8 | TRBD2 | TGTGCCAGCAGCCCCCGGAAGGGGGAAGCGGGAGGGCCGGTGTACGAGCAGTACTTC | CASSPRKGEAGGPVYEQYF
few | TRBJ1-1 | 14 | TRBV6-1 | NA | TGTGCCAGCAGGGCCTCTTTGGCGAACACTGAAGCTTTCTTT | CASRASLANTEAFF
NA | TRBJ2-3 | 12 | TRBV7-2 | NA | TGTGCCAGCAGCGTTCAAGCAGATACGCAGTATTTT | CASSVQADTQYF
few | TRBJ1-1 | 14 | TRBV28 | NA | TGTGCCAGCAGTTTTTTGGGGCTGAACACTGAAGCTTTCTTT | CASSFLGLNTEAFF
NA | TRBJ2-5 | 16 | TRBV15 | NA | TGTGCCACCAGCAGATCCCCCCAGGGATGGGGGGAGACCCAGTACTTC | CATSRSPQGWGETQYF
many | TRBJ2-3 | 13 | TRBV7-2 | NA | TGTGCCAGCAGCTTAGAGTGGTCGGATACGCAGTATTTT | CASSLEWSDTQYF
many | TRBJ1-2 | 12 | TRBV20-1 | NA | TGCAGTGCCACCTGGGCATTCTATGGCTACACCTTC | CSATWAFYGYTF
NA | TRBJ2-5 | 13 | TRBV7-2 | NA | TGTGCCAGCAGCTTAACCCACTCGGAGACCCAGTACTTC | CASSLTHSETQYF
NA | TRBJ2-3 | 15 | TRBV19 | NA | TGTGCCAGTAGTCCCCGCCGGCAGGGGGGAGATACGCAGTATTTT | CASSPRRQGGDTQYF
NA | TRBJ2-3 | 16 | TRBV20-1 | NA | TGCAGTGCTAGCGGCCTAGGAGCGCCAAACACAGATACGCAGTATTTT | CSASGLGAPNTDTQYF
few | TRBJ1-5 | 15 | TRBV7-8 | NA | TGTGCCAGCAGCTTCGACGGAAGTAGCAATCAGCCCCAGCATTTT | CASSFDGSSNQPQHF
many | TRBJ2-5 | 13 | TRBV5-1 | NA | TGTGCCAGCAGCTTAGGGCTATTAGAGACCCAGTACTTC | CASSLGLLETQYF
NA | TRBJ2-1 | 15 | TRBV7-9 | NA | TGTGCCAGCAGCTTAGCGGGCGTAAAATACAATGAGCAGTTCTTC | CASSLAGVKYNEQFF
few | TRBJ1-1 | 16 | TRBV7-8 | TRBD1 | TGTGCCAGCAGCTCAACACCGGGACAGCGAGGCGCTGAAGCTTTCTTT | CASSSTPGQRGAEAFF
NA | TRBJ2-6 | 15 | TRBV5-4 | NA | TGTGCCAGCAGCCTGGGAGACTCTGGGGCCAACGTCCTGACTTTC | CASSLGDSGANVLTF
NA | TRBJ2-3 | 12 | TRBV24-1 | NA | TGTGCCACGAGGACGGACACAGATACGCAGTATTTT | CATRTDTDTQYF
many | TRBJ2-1 | 16 | TRBV2 | TRBD2 | TGTGCCAGCAGTGAAATGGCGGGAGGACACTACAATGAGCAGTTCTTC | CASSEMAGGHYNEQFF
NA | TRBJ2-6 | 17 | TRBV14 | TRBD1 | TGTGCCAGCAGCCAGTACAGGGGTGTCTCTGGGGCCAACGTCCTGACTTTC | CASSQYRGVSGANVLTF
many | TRBJ2-3 | 12 | TRBV5-1 | NA | TGCGCCAGCAGCCGCAAGGCAGATACGCAGTATTTT | CASSRKADTQYF
many | TRBJ2-5 | 13 | TRBV5-1 | NA | TGCGCCAGCAGCTTGGTAGGGGCAGAGACCCAGTACTTC | CASSLVGAETQYF